The clone carrying this T cell receptor (beta chain) was picked up many times. The sample comes from a study of regulatory T cells in long-lasting Graves disease. Time point: newly diagnosed GD, antithyroid drugs for less than 3 months. RNA isolated from PBMCs was used to make the TCR library. Assembly of TCR beta libraries relied on iRepertoire HTBI primers together with Arm-PCR of CDR3 regions. One entry per CDR3 protein results from TCRdb running MiXCR on the multiplex PCR reads. The sample includes fewer than 500,000 distinct CDR3 sequences, roughly 15% of them seen just once. The V gene's germline CDR1 is DFQATT and CDR2 SNEGSKA (reference sequence). The CDR3 extends over 13 amino acids. V lost 0 bases, J lost 5 bases, and 11 bases lay in between. The same data also contributed to another study, on T cells in Graves' hyperthyroidism and ophthalmopathy.

The TCR was taken from a man in his forties or fifties with Graves disease. The genes are TRBV20-1 and TRBJ2-7, with D possibly being TRBD1 (5 bases). The sequencing used peripheral blood mononuclear cells (PBMCs), collected at new diagnosis, from a patient treated with antithyroid drugs. The DNA for the CDR3 is TGCAGTGCTAGAGATAGGGGCAGAAACGAGCAGTACTTC. It encodes CSARDRGRNEQYF.